Below, 32 T cell receptor beta chains from the same sample are listed, as sequenced in a study of CD8 T cells in ankylosing spondylitis (TCRdb year 2017). Library preparation employed 5' RACE. This sample was sequenced with an Illumina HiSeq 2500. TCRdb cleaned the public reads at Q25 with fastp, built clones with MiXCR and kept in-frame beta chains. Here each entry gathers all rows of one CDR3 protein and keeps the most common genes and DNA. The sample yields fewer than 350,000 distinct CDR3 sequences; around a tenth were counted once. The biggest ten clones account for roughly 9.2% of the sample. Sequenced: blood, either unsorted or a sorted T cell fraction (not recorded which). All receptors come from a female donor with ankylosing spondylitis or in good health (not recorded which).

This clonotype has a handful of counts. The V call is TRBV7-9, the J call TRBJ2-1, with D maybe TRBD2 (7 bases). This CDR3 is 14 amino acids long. Deletions cut 2 bases from V and 8 bases from J, with 13 bases between. Germline V gene sequence: CDR1 SEHNR, CDR2 FQNEAQ (reference sequence). Here the CDR3 DNA reads TGTGCCAGCAGCTTACCGGAGGGGGGGTATGAGCAGTTCTTC. It codes for CASSLPEGGYEQFF.

The gene calls are TRBV9 and TRBJ2-1; possible D gene TRBD2, 7 bases. Trimming pared 3 bases from V and 7 bases from J, leaving 20 bases between. CDR1 is SGDLS, CDR2 YYNGEE, per germline. The CDR3 spans 16 residues. The CDR3 coding sequence is TGTGCCAGCAGCGACCCCGGAGGGGGGGGCCTAAATGAGCAGTTCTTC. Its protein product is CASSDPGGGGLNEQFF.

In this sample, this clonotype turned up many times. This chain links TRBV28 with TRBJ2-4; no firm D call. The germline V gene encodes CDR1 MDHEN and CDR2 SYDVKM. The V end lost 8 bases, the J end lost 3 bases, and 17 bases lay between the germline ends. The CDR3 is 15 residues long. CDR3 coding DNA: TGTGCCAGCGTCGGCTCGGCACAAGACAAAAACATTCAGTACTTC. Amino acid sequence: CASVGSAQDKNIQYF.

The chain is built from TRBV3-1 and TRBJ1-6; 7 bases are a match to TRBD1. This CDR3 has 14 residues. Germline V gives CDR1 LGHDT, CDR2 YNNKEL (reference sequence). V was clipped by 3 bases and J by 7 bases; unmatched bases: 3. CDR3 loop: CASSQEDRNSPLHF. The CDR3 DNA sequence: TGTGCCAGCAGCCAGGAGGACAGGAATTCACCCCTCCACTTT.

This clonotype was picked up a small number of times. V is TRBV6-2 or TRBV6-3 and J is TRBJ1-2; 10 positions match TRBD1. Trimming took 6 bases from V and 2 from J; bases not matched to a gene: 3. The CDR3 consists of 14 residues. Germline V gives CDR1 MNHEY, CDR2 SVGEGT. The CDR3 coding sequence is TGTGCCAGCAGGCGACAGGGGGCAAACTATGGCTACACCTTC. It yields the protein CASRRQGANYGYTF.

This clonotype showed up just a few times. This chain connects TRBV3-1 to TRBJ1-3; D is uncertain. V lost 5 bases, J lost 4 bases, and 18 bases lay in between. CDR1 and CDR2 (germline): LGHDT, YNNKEL (reference sequence). This CDR3 is 16 amino acids long. CDR3 protein: CASSAYGRNLGNTIYF. The CDR3 DNA is TGTGCCAGCAGCGCCTACGGACGGAACCTCGGAAACACCATATATTTT.

At least ten counts were recorded for this clonotype. The chain employs TRBV19 and TRBJ1-1, with D tentatively TRBD1 (5 bases). Looked up from germline, CDR1 is LNHDA and CDR2 is SQIVND (reference sequence). CDR3 length: 15 residues. The V end was cut by 3 bases, the J end by 5 bases, with 16 bases between. In DNA form, the CDR3 reads TGTGCCAGTAGTATTCGAGGCCAGCGGGGGACTGAAGCTTTCTTT. Amino acid sequence: CASSIRGQRGTEAFF.

This clonotype was counted ten times or more. The chain combines TRBV7-9 with TRBJ2-2, with no clear D. This CDR3 contains 12 residues. The V end was cut by 10 bases, the J end by 4 bases, with 10 bases between. Looked up from germline, CDR1 is SEHNR and CDR2 is FQNEAQ (reference sequence). The CDR3 bases are TGTGCCAACCTAATATCCACCGGGGAGCTGTTTTTT. Amino acids: CANLISTGELFF.

Comment on this clonotype: A clone one base away is much larger, so this may be a read error. The rearrangement links TRBV6-5 to TRBJ1-1, with 7 positions matching TRBD1. Germline lookup yields CDR1 MNHEY and CDR2 SVGAGI. Losses at the gene ends were 2 bases for V and 6 bases for J; bases not matched to a gene: 6. CDR3 size: 14 residues. CDR3 nucleotides: TGTGCCAGCAGTTACGTGACAGGGACGGCTGAAGCTTTCTTT. It encodes CASSYVTGTAEAFF.

This clonotype was observed many times. This sequence joins TRBV24-1 and TRBJ2-3, with D possibly called TRBD1 or TRBD2 (5 bases each). In germline, CDR1 is KGHDR, CDR2 SFDVKD. The CDR3 has 13 residues. Trimming removed 9 bases at V and 4 bases at J, with 13 bases between. The DNA of the CDR3 is TGTGCCACCGAGACAGTTAGCGCAGATACGCAGTATTTT. Protein product: CATETVSADTQYF.

Ten or more counts support this clonotype. The rearrangement links TRBV20-1 to TRBJ2-7; TRBD2 agrees at 8 bases. CDR1 DFQATT and CDR2 SNEGSKA come from the germline V gene (reference sequence). J gave up 5 bases and V 3 bases, and 6 bases lay outside the gene matches. CDR3 length equals 13 residues. As DNA, the CDR3 is TGCAGTGCTAGGCAAGCGGGAGTCCACGAGCAGTACTTC. It codes for CSARQAGVHEQYF.

The chain recombines TRBV7-3 with TRBJ2-1, with TRBD1 identical over 9 bases. The junction had 13 bases not matched to a gene; V was cut back by 3 bases and J by 7 bases. From germline, CDR1 is SGHTA and CDR2 FQGTGA. This CDR3 region has 17 residues. The CDR3 sequence is CASSFQDRGRFGNEQFF. CDR3 nucleotide sequence: TGTGCCAGCAGCTTCCAGGACAGGGGACGGTTTGGGAATGAGCAGTTCTTC.

In this sample, this clonotype turned up many times. This chain connects TRBV5-5 to TRBJ2-1, with 8 positions matching TRBD1. V trimming: 4 bases; J trimming: 8 bases; junction bases outside the gene matches: 11. This CDR3 region has 15 residues. The V gene's germline CDR1 is SGHKS and CDR2 YYEKEE (reference sequence). CDR3 coding DNA: TGTGCCAGCAGCACCGCCCAGGGGGCGAGGGATGAGCAGTTCTTC. Its translation is CASSTAQGARDEQFF. The complete variable domain, with remaining parts taken from reference TRBV5-5 and TRBJ2-1, reads DAGVTQSPTHLIKTRGQQVTLRCSPISGHKSVSWYQQVLGQGPQFIFQYYEKEERGRGNFPDRFSARQFPNYSSELNVNALLLGDSALYLCASSTAQGARDEQFFGPGTRLTVL.

As to this clonotype: Being one base from a much bigger clone, this may be a read error. This rearrangement joins TRBV5-1 to TRBJ2-7; D unclear. Germline assignment: CDR1 SGHRS and CDR2 YFSETQ. There are 13 residues in the CDR3. The chain's CDR3 is CASSFGPAYAQYF. The CDR3 DNA is TGCGCCAGCAGCTTTGGTCCGGCCTACGCGCAGTACTTC.

The rearrangement uses TRBV20-1 and TRBJ2-5, with 10 bases identical to TRBD2. V lost 3 bases to trimming and J lost 9 bases; unmatched junction nucleotides: 16. In germline, CDR1 is DFQATT, CDR2 SNEGSKA (reference sequence). The CDR3 has 16 amino acids. CDR3 protein: CSASVGTSVARRAQYF. For the CDR3, the DNA is TGCAGTGCTAGTGTCGGGACTAGCGTCGCCCGTCGGGCCCAGTACTTC.

Regarding this clonotype: As the CDR3 is not closed by the conserved phenylalanine or tryptophan, this likely results from a read error. This chain links TRBV15 with TRBJ2-7; D uncertain. The germline CDR1 and CDR2 sequences are LNHNV and YYDKDF (reference sequence). The ends were cut back, 4 bases at V and 6 bases at J, with 10 bases in the middle. This CDR3 contains 12 residues. For the CDR3, the DNA is TGTGCCACCAGCAATGTAGTCGGCGAGCAGTACTCC. Translating gives CATSNVVGEQYS.

The genes are TRBV3-1 and TRBJ1-5; no firm D call. This CDR3 has 18 amino acids. The V end lost 8 bases, the J end lost 7 bases, and 30 bases lay between the germline ends. Germline V gives CDR1 LGHDT, CDR2 YNNKEL (reference sequence). This chain's CDR3 is CASCLKAPVGAARQPQHF. The CDR3 coding sequence is TGTGCCAGCTGTTTGAAGGCCCCTGTTGGAGCGGCCCGACAGCCCCAGCATTTT.

This clonotype was seen ten or more times. The V call is TRBV6-1, the J call TRBJ2-1, with D maybe TRBD1 (6 bases). The CDR3 has 14 residues. V was clipped by 8 bases and J by 5 bases, with 16 bases between them. Per the germline V gene, CDR1 is MNHNS and CDR2 is SASEGT. CDR3 amino acids: CASLGGIGNNEQFF. The CDR3 region has the DNA TGTGCCAGCTTAGGGGGAATTGGTAACAATGAGCAGTTCTTC.

The chain has TRBV20-1 and TRBJ2-2; 14 bases match TRBD2. The CDR3 extends over 17 amino acids. Germline V lookup: CDR1 DFQATT, CDR2 SNEGSKA (reference sequence). Trimming cost V 4 bases and J 2 bases; bases outside gene matches: 6. The CDR3 protein is CSAIKGLAGVNTGELFF. The CDR3 DNA reads as TGCAGTGCTATCAAGGGACTAGCGGGGGTTAACACCGGGGAGCTGTTTTTT.

This rearrangement joins TRBV7-2 to TRBJ2-1; the D call may be TRBD1 or TRBD2 (5 bases each). V lost 5 bases, J lost 2 bases, and 13 bases lay in between. CDR1 is SGHTA and CDR2 is FQGNSA in the germline V gene. This CDR3 has 15 amino acids. CDR3 in amino acids: CASSRRDPAYNEQFF. CDR3 nucleotides: TGTGCCAGCAGCCGTCGGGACCCGGCCTACAATGAGCAGTTCTTC.

This clonotype was counted a few times. V usage is TRBV5-1 and J usage is TRBJ2-3, with D perhaps assigned TRBD1 or TRBD2 (5 bases each). The CDR3 consists of 17 residues. V lost 0 bases and J 4 bases, leaving 18 bases between the germline ends. In germline, CDR1 is SGHRS, CDR2 YFSETQ. CDR3 DNA sequence: TGCGCCAGCAGCTTGGATGCCCTGGGGACGCCGTCAGATACGCAGTATTTT. Amino acids: CASSLDALGTPSDTQYF. Combining the CDR3 with reference TRBV5-1 and TRBJ2-3 gives the whole variable domain KAGVTQTPRYLIKTRGQQVTLSCSPISGHRSVSWYQQTPGQGLQFLFEYFSETQRNKGNFPGRFSGRQFSNSRSEMNVSTLELGDSALYLCASSLDALGTPSDTQYFGPGTRLTVL.

The V and J genes are TRBV6-1 and TRBJ1-1; 9 nucleotides line up with TRBD1. The germline V gene has CDR1 MNHNS and CDR2 SASEGT. The CDR3 has 18 residues. J was trimmed by 0 bases and V by 2 bases; bases with no gene match: 10. The CDR3: CASSERTGGAYMNTEAFF. CDR3 DNA: TGTGCCAGCAGTGAACGAACAGGGGGCGCATACATGAACACTGAAGCTTTCTTT.

The V gene is TRBV28, the J gene TRBJ1-5; D uncertain. V was trimmed by 3 bases and J by 5 bases, leaving 5 bases between them. The germline CDR1 and CDR2 sequences are MDHEN and SYDVKM. CDR3 size: 12 residues. CDR3: CASSFQYQPQHF. The CDR3 DNA reads as TGTGCCAGCAGTTTTCAGTATCAGCCCCAGCATTTT.

This clonotype was picked up many times. This chain uses TRBV5-1 with TRBJ1-1; no firm D call. Germline V gives CDR1 SGHRS, CDR2 YFSETQ. The V end was cut by 7 bases, the J end by 1 base, with 11 bases between. This CDR3 contains 13 residues. The DNA for the CDR3 is TGCGCCAGCCGACTAGCGGGGAACACTGAAGCTTTCTTT. The encoded protein is CASRLAGNTEAFF. Supplemented by reference TRBV5-1 and TRBJ1-1, the full variable domain reads KAGVTQTPRYLIKTRGQQVTLSCSPISGHRSVSWYQQTPGQGLQFLFEYFSETQRNKGNFPGRFSGRQFSNSRSEMNVSTLELGDSALYLCASRLAGNTEAFFGQGTRLTVV.

The chain carries TRBV7-3 and TRBJ2-1, with D possibly being TRBD1 or TRBD2 (5 bases each). Trimming shortened V by 0 bases and J by 10 bases, and 16 bases separated the two germline ends. Germline assignment: CDR1 SGHTA and CDR2 FQGTGA. There are 15 residues in the CDR3. CDR3 in amino acids: CASSLTGTPAVEQFF. The DNA for the CDR3 is TGTGCCAGCAGCTTAACTGGGACCCCTGCCGTCGAGCAGTTCTTC.

This clonotype was detected ten times or more. This chain uses TRBV11-2 with TRBJ1-4, with D possibly matching TRBD1 (5 bases). The CDR3 consists of 14 residues. V gave up 5 bases and J gave up 5 bases, with 12 bases separating them. Looked up from germline, CDR1 is SGHAT and CDR2 is FQNNGV. CDR3 region: CASSLGGGNEKLFF. In nucleotides, the CDR3 is TGTGCCAGCAGCCTCGGCGGGGGAAATGAAAAACTGTTTTTT.

The table lists this clonotype with a few counts. The chain has TRBV10-2 and TRBJ2-6, with D possibly matching TRBD2 (5 bases). Germline CDR1 reads WSHSY; CDR2 reads SAAADI. V gave up 7 bases and J gave up 1 base, with 8 bases separating them. The CDR3 extends over 14 amino acids. DNA of the CDR3: TGCGCCAGCACTAGGGAGTCTGGGGCCAACGTCCTGACTTTC. This translates into CASTRESGANVLTF.

Comments on this clonotype: Here the CDR3 omits its conserved ending phenylalanine or tryptophan, so a read error is the likely source. The rearrangement links TRBV2 to TRBJ2-1, with D possibly called TRBD1 or TRBD2 (5 bases each). The length of the CDR3 is 14 residues. Trimming removed 4 bases from V and 7 bases from J, with 14 bases in between. CDR1 and CDR2 (germline): SNHLY, FYNNEI. The CDR3 here is CASSATGALNEQFS. The CDR3 DNA follows: TGTGCCAGCAGTGCCACCGGGGCCCTTAATGAGCAGTTCTCC.

The chain is built from TRBV27 and TRBJ2-1; possibly TRBD2 for D (6 bases). The germline V gene has CDR1 MNHEY and CDR2 SMNVEV (reference sequence). Trimming pared 10 bases from V and 7 bases from J, leaving 23 bases between. This CDR3 contains 15 residues. The DNA for the CDR3 is TGTGCCATCCTTTCCCCGGGAGAACGACGTAATGAGCAGTTCTTC. Translated, it gives CAILSPGERRNEQFF.

This clonotype has at least ten counts. Here the CDR3 reads CASSLAVGLPYSGNEQFF. CDR3 DNA: TGTGCCAGCAGCTTAGCGGTTGGGTTACCCTACAGTGGAAATGAGCAGTTCTTC. The rearrangement links TRBV11-1 to TRBJ2-1; D is undetermined. The CDR3 spans 18 residues. V gave up 0 bases and J gave up 7 bases, with 22 bases separating them. From germline, CDR1 is SGHAT and CDR2 FQDESV (reference sequence).

The gene calls are TRBV7-9 and TRBJ2-1, with 7 bases matching TRBD1. The CDR3 has 16 amino acids. The J segment lost 4 bases and the V segment lost 2 bases, leaving 8 bases of the junction unmatched. From germline, CDR1 is SEHNR and CDR2 FQNEAQ (reference sequence). The CDR3 DNA is TGTGCCAGCAGCTTAAACTCCGGGACAGCGTACAATGAGCAGTTCTTC. Its protein product is CASSLNSGTAYNEQFF.

This clonotype was recorded at least ten times. V usage is TRBV5-1 and J usage is TRBJ2-2; no clear D gene. The CDR3 totals 15 residues. The V gene lost 1 base and the J gene lost 3 bases, with 10 bases spanning the gap. CDR1 is SGHRS and CDR2 is YFSETQ in the germline V gene. CDR3 region: CASSLRIKDTGELFF. The CDR3 DNA follows: TGCGCCAGCAGCTTGCGGATTAAGGACACCGGGGAGCTGTTTTTT.